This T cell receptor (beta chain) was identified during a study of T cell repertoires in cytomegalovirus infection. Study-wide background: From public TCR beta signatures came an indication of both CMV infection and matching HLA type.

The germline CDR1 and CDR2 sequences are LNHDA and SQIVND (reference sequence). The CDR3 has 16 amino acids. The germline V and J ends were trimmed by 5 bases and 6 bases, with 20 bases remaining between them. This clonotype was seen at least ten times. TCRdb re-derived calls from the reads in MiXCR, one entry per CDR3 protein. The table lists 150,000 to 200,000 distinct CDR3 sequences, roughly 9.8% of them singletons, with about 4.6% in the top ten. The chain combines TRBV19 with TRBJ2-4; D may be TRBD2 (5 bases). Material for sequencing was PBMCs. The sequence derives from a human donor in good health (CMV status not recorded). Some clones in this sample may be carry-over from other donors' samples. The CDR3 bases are TGTGCCAGTAGTGACTGGAAATCGGGAACTGGAAACATTCAGTACTTC. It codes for CASSDWKSGTGNIQYF.